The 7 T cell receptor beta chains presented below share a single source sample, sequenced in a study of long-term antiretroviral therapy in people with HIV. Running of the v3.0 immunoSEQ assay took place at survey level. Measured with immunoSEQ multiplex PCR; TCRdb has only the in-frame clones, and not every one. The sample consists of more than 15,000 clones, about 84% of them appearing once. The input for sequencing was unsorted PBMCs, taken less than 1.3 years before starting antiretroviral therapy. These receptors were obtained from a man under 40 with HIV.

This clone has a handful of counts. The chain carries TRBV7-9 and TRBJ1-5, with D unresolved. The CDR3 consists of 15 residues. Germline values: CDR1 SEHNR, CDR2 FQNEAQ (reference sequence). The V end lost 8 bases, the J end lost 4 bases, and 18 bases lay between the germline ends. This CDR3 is CASRLRLTSNQPQHF. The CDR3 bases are TGTGCCAGCCGTCTCCGTCTTACTTCAAATCAGCCCCAGCATTTT. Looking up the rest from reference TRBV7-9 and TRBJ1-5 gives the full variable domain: DTGVSQNPRHKITKRGQNVTFRCDPISEHNRLYWYRQTLGQGPEFLTYFQNEAQLEKSRLLSDRFSAERPKGSFSTLEIQRTEQGDSAMYLCASRLRLTSNQPQHFGDGTRLSIL.

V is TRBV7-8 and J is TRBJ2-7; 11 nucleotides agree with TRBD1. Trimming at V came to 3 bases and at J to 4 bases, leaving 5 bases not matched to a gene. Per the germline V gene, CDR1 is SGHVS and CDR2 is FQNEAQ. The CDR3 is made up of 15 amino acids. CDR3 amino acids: CASSFSGQGGYEQYF. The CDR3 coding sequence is TGTGCCAGCAGCTTCTCGGGACAGGGGGGGTACGAGCAGTACTTC.

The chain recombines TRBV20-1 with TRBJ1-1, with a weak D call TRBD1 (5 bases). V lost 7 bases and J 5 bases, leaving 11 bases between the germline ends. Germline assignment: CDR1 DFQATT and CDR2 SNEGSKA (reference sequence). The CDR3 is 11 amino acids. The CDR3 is CSESRVTEAFF. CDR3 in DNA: TGCAGTGAATCCAGGGTAACTGAAGCTTTCTTT.

The CDR3 DNA reads TGCGCCAGCAGCTTGGTGGCAGCAAGCACAGATACGCAGTATTTT. Amino acids: CASSLVAASTDTQYF. The J gene is TRBJ2-3, the V gene TRBV5-1; no clear D gene. Germline V gene data show CDR1 as SGHRS and CDR2 as YFSETQ. The CDR3 length is 15 residues. The V end was cut by 0 bases, the J end by 0 bases, with 8 bases between.

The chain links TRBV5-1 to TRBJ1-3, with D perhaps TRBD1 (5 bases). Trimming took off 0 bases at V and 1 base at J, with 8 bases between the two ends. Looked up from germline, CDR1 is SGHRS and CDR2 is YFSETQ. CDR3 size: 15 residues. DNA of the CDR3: TGCGCCAGCAGCTTGGCCGGGGCGTCTGGAAACACCATATATTTT. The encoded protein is CASSLAGASGNTIYF.

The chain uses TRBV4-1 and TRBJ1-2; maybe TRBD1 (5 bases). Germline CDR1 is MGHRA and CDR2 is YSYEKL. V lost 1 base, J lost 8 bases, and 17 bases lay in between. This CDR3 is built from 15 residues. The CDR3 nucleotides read TGCGCCAGCAGCCAAGGGGACCTCTTATGGGGCGGCTACACCTTC. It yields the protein CASSQGDLLWGGYTF.

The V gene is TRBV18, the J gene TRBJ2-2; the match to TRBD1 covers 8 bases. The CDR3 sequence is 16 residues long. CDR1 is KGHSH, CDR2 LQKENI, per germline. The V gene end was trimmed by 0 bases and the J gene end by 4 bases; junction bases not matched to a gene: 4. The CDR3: CASSPPMTGATGELFF. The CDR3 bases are TGTGCCAGCTCACCACCCATGACAGGGGCCACCGGGGAGCTGTTTTTT. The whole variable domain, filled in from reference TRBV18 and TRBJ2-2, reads NAGVMQNPRHLVRRRGQEARLRCSPMKGHSHVYWYRQLPEEGLKFMVYLQKENIIDESGMPKERFSAEFPKEGPSILRIQQVVRGDSAAYFCASSPPMTGATGELFFGEGSRLTVL.